This T cell receptor (beta chain) was sequenced during a study of T cell responses to AZD1222 COVID-19 vaccine. Study-wide background: Pooled together were second doses at about 4 or about 12 weeks.

In germline, CDR1 is LNHDA, CDR2 SQIVND (reference sequence). The CDR3 spans 16 residues. The V end lost 6 bases, the J end lost 5 bases, and 22 bases lay between the germline ends. The table came from immunoSEQ multiplex PCR; TCRdb's copy has only in-frame clones and leaves some out. Of under 200,000 clones in the sample, about nine tenths are singletons; the top ten hold about 1.6%. Sequencing used peripheral blood, obtained on day 0 of AZD1222 vaccination. The sequence was obtained from an adult in good health. This chain uses TRBV19 with TRBJ1-1, with D tentatively TRBD1 (5 bases). DNA for the CDR3: TGTGCCAGTAGGGGGGACTTGAGCACCATGGGTACTGAAGCTTTCTTT. Protein product: CASRGDLSTMGTEAFF.